Presented here are 5 T cell receptor beta chains from one specimen sequenced in a study of blood T cells in healthy people across ages. Then a second PCR, running roughly 7 to 11 cycles, was carried out with a sample-barcoded 5' primer and a J-beta primer mix. MiXCR, run by TCRdb on the 5' RACE reads, gives a single entry per CDR3 protein. In the table there are approximately 1.5 million distinct CDR3 sequences, roughly 43% of which are singletons. The specimen was blood. These receptor sequences come from a woman aged 18-29 years in good health.

This clonotype has a handful of counts. CDR3 amino acids: CASSSLGLAGFAYEQYF. Written as DNA, the CDR3 is TGTGCCAGCAGTTCCCTTGGACTAGCGGGGTTTGCCTACGAGCAGTACTTC. The V and J genes are TRBV6-6 and TRBJ2-7, with TRBD2 matching over 12 bases. The CDR3 extends over 17 amino acids. With V trimmed by 4 bases and J by 2 bases, 9 bases remained unmatched. CDR1 and CDR2 (germline): MNHNY, SVGAGI (reference sequence).

The chain links TRBV12-3 or TRBV12-4 to TRBJ2-1; D is ambiguous. Deletions cut 8 bases from V and 0 bases from J, with 14 bases between. The CDR3 has 15 residues. The CDR3 nucleotides read TGTGCCAGCGGAGCCCGCTCCAGCTCCTACAATGAGCAGTTCTTC. Its protein product is CASGARSSSYNEQFF.

In this sample, this clonotype turned up a few times. The chain employs TRBV4-3 and TRBJ1-2; D is unresolved. The germline V and J ends were trimmed by 1 base and 2 bases, with 14 bases remaining between them. There are 16 residues in the CDR3. Germline CDR1 is LGHNA and CDR2 is YSLEER. The DNA of the CDR3 is TGCGCCAGCAGCCAAGTTTTTACGGGGTCAAACTATGGCTACACCTTC. Its translation is CASSQVFTGSNYGYTF.

This clonotype was observed a few times. The chain combines TRBV6-5 with TRBJ2-1, with a possible D match to TRBD2 (6 bases). Deletions cut 2 bases from V and 7 bases from J, with 15 bases between. The CDR3 has 15 residues. Germline V gives CDR1 MNHEY, CDR2 SVGAGI. The CDR3 region is CASSYLGGGLNEQFF. The CDR3 nucleotides are TGTGCCAGCAGTTACCTGGGGGGTGGACTTAATGAGCAGTTCTTC.

This clonotype was counted a few times. V is TRBV12-5 and J is TRBJ2-1; 12 bases are shared with TRBD2. V dropped 1 base and J dropped 7; count of bases not matched to a gene: 8. This CDR3 comprises 17 residues. Germline CDR1 and CDR2: LGHNT and FRNRAP. DNA of the CDR3: TGTGCTAGTGGTTTGGGACTAGCGGGAGCAGCGGGAAATGAGCAGTTCTTC. Encoded protein: CASGLGLAGAAGNEQFF. The full variable domain, rest sourced from reference TRBV12-5 and TRBJ2-1, is DARVTQTPRHKVTEMGQEVTMRCQPILGHNTVFWYRQTMMQGLELLAYFRNRAPLDDSGMPKDRFSAEMPDATLATLKIQPSEPRDSAVYFCASGLGLAGAAGNEQFFGPGTRLTVL.